This passage covers 15 T cell receptor beta chains from one sample sequenced in a study of T cells in Graves' hyperthyroidism and ophthalmopathy (dated by TCRdb to between 2018 and 2020). The library was produced with multiplex PCR. Sequencing relied on an Illumina HiSeq 2000. Amplification of TCR beta CDR3 regions was carried out from RNA transcripts. A first-round RT-PCR of the TCR CDR3 used the HTBI primer set with the Qiagen OneStep RT-PCR kit. TCRdb itself trimmed the public reads at Q25 with fastp, ran MiXCR and retained productive beta chains. Merged by CDR3 protein, the rows form single entries marked with the most common genes and DNA. Here the sample has 500,000 to 650,000 distinct CDR3 sequences; 14% occur a single time. The ten largest clones add up to 11% to 15% of the sample. The sample taken for sequencing was blood. Source of these receptors: a woman in her forties with Graves' hyperthyroidism.

V is TRBV10-3 and J is TRBJ2-1, with D tentatively TRBD1 (5 bases). The length of the CDR3 is 14 residues. V gave up 6 bases and J gave up 3 bases, with 12 bases separating them. Per germline, CDR1 ENHRY and CDR2 SYGVKD. CDR3 DNA sequence: TGTGCCATCAGCGAACGACAGAACTACAATGAGCAGTTCTTC. This translates into CAISERQNYNEQFF.

This clonotype was observed a single time. A much larger clone is a single base away; this may be a read error. The chain joins TRBV2 to TRBJ2-2; 8 bases line up with TRBD2. The CDR3 is made up of 14 amino acids. CDR1 is SNHLY, CDR2 FYNNEI, per germline. The CDR3 loop reads CASSPLADTGGLFF. The CDR3 DNA reads as TGTGCCAGCAGCCCACTAGCGGACACCGGGGGGCTGTTTTTT.

This clonotype came up many times. The genes are TRBV3-1 and TRBJ1-2; 9 bases are shared with TRBD1. Per germline, CDR1 LGHDT and CDR2 YNNKEL (reference sequence). The CDR3 consists of 15 residues. Trimming removed 3 bases from V and 6 bases from J; junction bases left unmatched: 8. CDR3 nucleotides: TGTGCCAGCAGCCAGGCAGACGGGACAGGGAATGGCTACACCTTC. Protein sequence: CASSQADGTGNGYTF.

Ten or more counts support this clonotype. The V gene is TRBV20-1, the J gene TRBJ2-7; 10 nucleotides align to TRBD2. Germline assignment: CDR1 DFQATT and CDR2 SNEGSKA (reference sequence). The CDR3 consists of 15 residues. J lost 4 bases, V lost 1 base, and 7 bases had no gene match. CDR3 region: CSARGAAGGGYEQYF. The DNA for the CDR3 is TGCAGTGCTAGAGGGGCAGCGGGAGGGGGATACGAGCAGTACTTC.

J is TRBJ2-3 and V is TRBV2; no reliable D call. V shed 3 bases and J shed 12 bases, with 13 bases lying between them. CDR1 and CDR2 from the germline V gene are SNHLY and FYNNEI. The length of the CDR3 is 12 residues. This chain's CDR3 is CASSDMSLLQYF. CDR3 sequence (DNA): TGTGCCAGCAGTGATATGTCGCTACTCCAGTATTTT.

This clonotype was counted ten times or more. This rearrangement joins TRBV5-1 to TRBJ2-1, with D perhaps given as TRBD1 or TRBD2 (5 bases each). The germline V and J ends were trimmed by 2 bases and 5 bases, with 14 bases remaining between them. From germline, CDR1 is SGHRS and CDR2 YFSETQ. CDR3 length equals 15 residues. The CDR3 bases are TGCGCCAGCAGCTTCGATGCCGGGACCCACAATGAGCAGTTCTTC. Residues: CASSFDAGTHNEQFF.

This clonotype was seen at least ten times. V gene TRBV30 combines with J gene TRBJ2-7; TRBD2 matches at 11 bases. The ends lost 0 bases at V and 2 bases at J; junction bases unmatched: 0. The CDR3 consists of 14 residues. In germline, CDR1 is GTSNPN, CDR2 SVGIG (reference sequence). The CDR3 protein is CAWSVLAGAYEQYF. The CDR3 DNA reads as TGTGCCTGGAGTGTACTAGCGGGAGCCTACGAGCAGTACTTC.

This clonotype was observed at least ten times. This CDR3 reads CASSQGGVNLKETQYF. The CDR3 region has the DNA TGTGCCAGCAGCCAAGGTGGGGTTAATTTGAAAGAGACCCAGTACTTC. The genes are TRBV3-1 and TRBJ2-5; D gene unclear. Between the trimmed V and J ends, which lost 1 base and 3 bases, there was a span of 15 bases. Germline V lookup: CDR1 LGHDT, CDR2 YNNKEL (reference sequence). The CDR3 loop spans 16 amino acids.

This chain joins TRBV5-1 and TRBJ1-3; D gene uncertain. This CDR3 spans 16 amino acids. V was pared by 0 bases and J by 0 bases, with 10 bases between. In germline, CDR1 is SGHRS, CDR2 YFSETQ. The CDR3 bases are TGCGCCAGCAGCTTGGAAGCAGCGAGCTCTGGAAACACCATATATTTT. It encodes CASSLEAASSGNTIYF. Full variable domain (outside the CDR3, taken from reference TRBV5-1 and TRBJ1-3): KAGVTQTPRYLIKTRGQQVTLSCSPISGHRSVSWYQQTPGQGLQFLFEYFSETQRNKGNFPGRFSGRQFSNSRSEMNVSTLELGDSALYLCASSLEAASSGNTIYFGEGSWLTVV.

As concerns this clonotype: This may come from a read error, since a much larger clone is one base off. V is TRBV12-3 or TRBV12-4 and J is TRBJ1-5, with a tentative D call TRBD1 (6 bases). This CDR3 is built from 15 residues. Trimming cost V 8 bases and J 9 bases, with 23 bases left between them. The CDR3, as DNA: TGTGCCAGCGTACTGGGGCAGGGGACCCGTCGGCCCCAGCATTTT. Protein sequence: CASVLGQGTRRPQHF.

This clonotype was counted at least ten times. The chain uses TRBV5-8 and TRBJ2-1, with D tentatively TRBD2 (5 bases). There are 15 residues in the CDR3. Germline CDR1 reads SGHTS; CDR2 reads YDEGEE. Between the trimmed V and J ends, which lost 3 bases and 2 bases, there was a span of 12 bases. Here the CDR3 DNA reads TGTGCCAGCAGCTGGACTCGGATGACCTACAATGAGCAGTTCTTC. Its protein product is CASSWTRMTYNEQFF.

This clonotype was counted many times. This rearrangement joins TRBV5-1 to TRBJ2-7; D is possibly TRBD1 (5 bases). The CDR3 spans 16 residues. The germline CDR1 and CDR2 sequences are SGHRS and YFSETQ. V was trimmed by 3 bases and J by 3 bases, leaving 19 bases between them. The CDR3 protein is CASSWGFRGSNYEQYF. The CDR3 DNA reads as TGCGCCAGCAGCTGGGGCTTTAGGGGCAGCAACTACGAGCAGTACTTC.

On this clonotype: A much larger clone sits a single nucleotide away, making a read error possible. This chain links TRBV5-1 with TRBJ2-7; TRBD1 agrees at 8 bases. The CDR3 is 15 amino acids. The germline V gene encodes CDR1 SGHRS and CDR2 YFSETQ. The CDR3 region has the DNA TGCGCCAGCGGCTTGATTCAGGGGGCGGCCTACGAGCAGTACTTC. Amino acid sequence: CASGLIQGAAYEQYF. The full variable domain, rest sourced from reference TRBV5-1 and TRBJ2-7, is KAGVTQTPRYLIKTRGQQVTLSCSPISGHRSVSWYQQTPGQGLQFLFEYFSETQRNKGNFPGRFSGRQFSNSRSEMNVSTLELGDSALYLCASGLIQGAAYEQYFGPGTRLTVT.

This clonotype was counted only a few times. This chain uses TRBV12-3 or TRBV12-4 with TRBJ2-3, with 7 bases that match TRBD1. CDR3 length: 14 residues. V trimming: 7 bases; J trimming: 0 bases; junction bases outside the gene matches: 4. CDR3 protein: CASKPGQSTDTQYF. The CDR3 DNA is TGTGCCAGCAAACCGGGACAGAGCACAGATACGCAGTATTTT.

CDR3 region: CASSLEAQVTEAFF. As DNA, the CDR3 is TGCGCCAGCAGCTTGGAGGCGCAGGTGACTGAAGCTTTCTTT. This chain joins TRBV5-1 and TRBJ1-1, with D unresolved. Germline CDR1 is SGHRS and CDR2 is YFSETQ. CDR3 length equals 14 residues. With 0 bases removed from V and 5 bases from J, the gap between germline ends came to 11 bases.